A single sample gave rise to the 21 T cell receptor beta chains below, sequenced in a study of CXCR3-negative and CXCR3-positive naive CD8 T cells. Carrying UMI labels, the TRB cDNA libraries were prepared through 5' RACE. TCRdb re-called the 5' RACE reads and catalogs CDR3 proteins one per entry, DNA excluded. This sample's table has tens of thousands of distinct CDR3 sequences. Sequences were obtained from memory CD8+ T cells from blood. These TCRs come from a human donor in good health. Some clones in this sample may be carry-over from other donors' samples.

The chain couples TRBV29-1 to TRBJ2-3; TCRdb gives TRBD1 as the D gene, but with no DNA this cannot be confirmed. This CDR3 comprises 19 residues. Germline assignment: CDR1 SQVTM and CDR2 ANQGSEA. The CDR3 spells CSVEWVNNHLKNGGDTQYF.

The J gene is TRBJ2-1, the V gene TRBV24-1. Germline-derived CDR1 and CDR2 are KGHDR and SFDVKD. The length of the CDR3 is 13 residues. The CDR3 here is CATRPGVDNEQFF.

The chain links TRBV12-3 or TRBV12-4 to TRBJ1-1; the D gene TCRdb calls, TRBD1, cannot be checked with no DNA. CDR3 length equals 14 residues. CDR3 amino acids: CASNPTGINTEAFF.

CDR3 sequence reads: CASSRRKTGLENTGELFF. The chain has TRBV21-1 and TRBJ2-2; as DNA is missing, the TRBD2 call by TCRdb cannot be tested. TRBV21-1 is classified as a pseudogene. CDR3 length: 18 amino acids.

The rearrangement joins TRBV5-1 to TRBJ2-5; TCRdb outputs TRBD2, but without DNA this stays unchecked. Germline values: CDR1 SGHRS, CDR2 YFSETQ. This CDR3 region has 16 residues. The CDR3 reads CASSDETSAKQETQYF.

This chain links TRBV15 with TRBJ1-4. This CDR3 is built from 16 residues. Looked up from germline, CDR1 is LNHNV and CDR2 is YYDKDF (reference sequence). CDR3 loop: CATSSAAEGTIEKLFF.

The CDR3: CASSLGVQPQHF. The genes are TRBV12-3 or TRBV12-4 and TRBJ1-5. This CDR3 has 12 residues.

The chain couples TRBV6-5 to TRBJ1-2; TCRdb outputs TRBD1, but without DNA this stays unchecked. This CDR3 comprises 15 residues. The V gene's germline CDR1 is MNHEY and CDR2 SVGAGI. This CDR3 reads CASRTTVDANYGYTF.

The rearrangement uses TRBV4-3 and TRBJ2-1; the TCRdb D gene call, TRBD1, has no DNA to confirm it. Per the germline V gene, CDR1 is LGHNA and CDR2 is YSLEER. The CDR3 contains 17 residues. Here the CDR3 reads CASSHDPGQGAYNEQFF.

This rearrangement joins TRBV2 to TRBJ1-2; TCRdb's D call of TRBD1 is untestable without DNA. The CDR3 sequence is 12 residues long. Germline assignment: CDR1 SNHLY and CDR2 FYNNEI. CDR3 residues: CASRRQMDGYTF. Full variable domain (outside the CDR3, taken from reference TRBV2 and TRBJ1-2): EPEVTQTPSHQVTQMGQEVILRCVPISNHLYFYWYRQILGQKVEFLVSFYNNEISEKSEIFDDQFSVERPDGSNFTLKIRSTKLEDSAMYFCASRRQMDGYTFGSGTRLTVV.

J is TRBJ2-3 and V is TRBV4-3; absent DNA, TCRdb's TRBD1 call cannot be checked. Germline CDR1 reads LGHNA; CDR2 reads YSLEER. The CDR3 covers 15 residues. The CDR3 sequence: CASSLAGGGTDTRYF.

The CDR3 sequence is CASSARLAAYNEQFF. This rearrangement joins TRBV28 to TRBJ2-1; TCRdb designates TRBD2, a call that cannot be tested without DNA. CDR3 length: 15 residues. Germline assignment: CDR1 MDHEN and CDR2 SYDVKM.

CDR3 protein: CATKTGDSNQPQHF. The chain has TRBV19 and TRBJ1-5; there is no DNA to check the TCRdb D call of TRBD1. CDR1 is LNHDA and CDR2 is SQIVND in the germline V gene (reference sequence). The CDR3 consists of 14 residues.

The V gene is TRBV9, the J gene TRBJ2-1. The CDR3 totals 15 residues. Looked up from germline, CDR1 is SGDLS and CDR2 is YYNGEE. The CDR3 region is CASSVEDSIYNEQFF.

V gene TRBV6-5 combines with J gene TRBJ2-7. Germline V gene sequence: CDR1 MNHEY, CDR2 SVGAGI. This CDR3 has 11 amino acids. CDR3 amino acids: CASSYGMEQYF.

This rearrangement joins TRBV6-2 or TRBV6-3 to TRBJ2-3; there is no DNA to check the TCRdb D call of TRBD2. Germline lookup yields CDR1 MNHEY and CDR2 SVGEGT. The CDR3 runs 15 residues. The CDR3 region is CASSYSGGAADTQYF.

This CDR3 is CASSWMRANTGELFF. The rearrangement joins TRBV5-1 to TRBJ2-2. Germline V gene data show CDR1 as SGHRS and CDR2 as YFSETQ. The CDR3 runs 15 residues.

V is TRBV12-3 or TRBV12-4 and J is TRBJ2-3; TCRdb picks TRBD2, but there is no DNA to check that call. This CDR3 comprises 14 residues. The CDR3: CASSFMGGTDTQYF.

The V call is TRBV12-3 or TRBV12-4, the J call TRBJ2-7. CDR3 length: 12 amino acids. CDR3 residues: CASTDEAHEQYF.

The V gene is TRBV6-5, the J gene TRBJ2-6; as DNA is missing, the TRBD1 call by TCRdb cannot be tested. CDR3 length: 15 residues. Germline V gene lookup returns CDR1 MNHEY and CDR2 SVGAGI. CDR3 loop: CASGQGSSGANVLTF.

V and J are TRBV12-3 or TRBV12-4 and TRBJ2-5; TCRdb selects TRBD1, and the lack of DNA leaves this call unchecked. This CDR3 region has 12 residues. The CDR3: CASSPGPETQYF.